One and the same sample provided the 26 T cell receptor beta chains below, sequenced in a study of shared clonotypes between healthy human individuals. The method was immunoSEQ multiplex PCR; TCRdb's version includes in-frame clones alone and lacks a portion of them. Altogether 2,500,000 or so clones are present, just under 95% being singletons, with the ten largest covering 0.3% to 0.4%. Sequencing was done on a sample of naive CD4+ T cells from PBMCs. Indicated subset: CD45RA+ positively selected. Source of these receptors: a man between 18 and 35 years old in good health. Some clones in this sample may be carry-over from other donors' samples.

This clone was counted once. This rearrangement joins TRBV4-1 to TRBJ2-7, with 7 bases lining up with TRBD1. The CDR3 totals 16 residues. CDR1 and CDR2 (germline): MGHRA, YSYEKL. The ends lost 5 bases at V and 2 bases at J; junction bases unmatched: 12. The CDR3 region has the DNA TGCGCCAGCAGCTCAGCTCCCGGGACAGTAACCTACGAGCAGTACTTC. It translates to CASSSAPGTVTYEQYF.

As for this clone: Other DNA sequences in this specimen translate into the identical CDR3. This chain joins TRBV7-2 and TRBJ2-1; D gene ambiguous. CDR3 length: 14 amino acids. V was pared by 2 bases and J by 6 bases, with 11 bases between. Germline V gives CDR1 SGHTA, CDR2 FQGNSA. CDR3 coding DNA: TGTGCCAGCAGCTTATTGGGCTCGGTCAATGAGCAGTTCTTC. Translated, it gives CASSLLGSVNEQFF.

The chain uses TRBV30 and TRBJ1-1; no clear D. Trimming cost V 0 bases and J 10 bases, with 18 bases left between them. From germline, CDR1 is GTSNPN and CDR2 SVGIG (reference sequence). The length of the CDR3 is 14 residues. The CDR3 is CAWSVLISPVGAFF. CDR3 bases: TGTGCCTGGAGTGTACTTATCTCCCCAGTGGGAGCTTTCTTT.

The chain couples TRBV5-1 to TRBJ2-3; 16 bases are a match to TRBD2. Trimming took 5 bases from V and 5 from J; bases not matched to a gene: 11. In germline, CDR1 is SGHRS, CDR2 YFSETQ. There are 18 residues in the CDR3. CDR3 in DNA: TGCGCCAGCAGTGCCCCGGGACTAGCGGGAGGGCCTGGAGATACGCAGTATTTT. Encoded protein: CASSAPGLAGGPGDTQYF.

The rearrangement links TRBV9 to TRBJ2-2; the D is unclear. This CDR3 comprises 16 residues. Germline values: CDR1 SGDLS, CDR2 YYNGEE. Trimming removed 1 base from V and 6 bases from J, with 16 bases in between. CDR3 nucleotide sequence: TGTGCCAGCAGCGTAAGGCCGGGCCCCCAGTCCGGGGAGCTGTTTTTT. Translating it yields CASSVRPGPQSGELFF.

This chain uses TRBV4-3 with TRBJ2-2; TRBD1 matches at 7 bases. The germline gives CDR1 LGHNA, CDR2 YSLEER. V trimming: 3 bases; J trimming: 2 bases; junction bases outside the gene matches: 3. The CDR3 runs to 15 residues. The CDR3 DNA reads TGCGCCAGCAGCCAGGGACAGACTAACACCGGGGAGCTGTTTTTT. Residues: CASSQGQTNTGELFF.

To note about this clone: Other DNA sequences within the sample encode an identical CDR3. This chain joins TRBV11-1 and TRBJ2-1; TRBD2 might be the D (6 bases). The germline V gene has CDR1 SGHAT and CDR2 FQDESV (reference sequence). CDR3 length: 14 amino acids. Trimming stripped 2 bases from V and 5 bases from J, with 10 bases between. The CDR3 here is CASSLSGGNNEQFF. Here the CDR3 DNA reads TGTGCCAGCAGCTTATCGGGCGGGAACAATGAGCAGTTCTTC.

The chain links TRBV4-3 to TRBJ2-3, with D possibly being TRBD1 (5 bases). Trimming stripped 1 base from V and 5 bases from J, with 10 bases between. This CDR3 has 14 amino acids. From germline, CDR1 is LGHNA and CDR2 YSLEER. This CDR3 is CASSQVIQGDTQYF. CDR3 bases: TGCGCCAGCAGCCAAGTCATCCAGGGAGATACGCAGTATTTT.

This chain links TRBV15 with TRBJ2-6; D is unresolved. Germline CDR1 LNHNV, CDR2 YYDKDF (reference sequence). The V and J ends lost 3 bases and 1 base respectively, with 7 bases between them. The CDR3 consists of 15 residues. CDR3 DNA: TGTGCCACCAGCAGGGAAGTTTCTGGGGCCAACGTCCTGACTTTC. Amino acid sequence: CATSREVSGANVLTF.

The CDR3 reads CASSPTRGWDTEAFF. DNA of the CDR3: TGTGCCAGCAGCCCCACCCGGGGATGGGACACTGAAGCTTTCTTT. V is TRBV28 and J is TRBJ1-1; D is undetermined. This CDR3 comprises 15 residues. Looked up from germline, CDR1 is MDHEN and CDR2 is SYDVKM. The V end lost 6 bases, the J end lost 3 bases, and 17 bases lay between the germline ends.

This chain uses TRBV6-5 with TRBJ2-7; a weak D match, TRBD2 (6 bases). This CDR3 is 14 amino acids long. The V end lost 6 bases, the J end lost 3 bases, and 15 bases lay between the germline ends. CDR1 and CDR2 from the germline V gene are MNHEY and SVGAGI. DNA of the CDR3: TGTGCCAGCAGAAAGGGGACTTACCTCTACGAGCAGTACTTC. Protein: CASRKGTYLYEQYF.

This clone was found once. The chain employs TRBV7-9 and TRBJ2-7; possibly TRBD2 for D (5 bases). Germline CDR1 reads SEHNR; CDR2 reads FQNEAQ (reference sequence). CDR3 length: 14 amino acids. Trimming pared 7 bases from V and 12 bases from J, leaving 25 bases between. DNA for the CDR3: TGTGCCAGCACCGCCACCGGAACTAGTCGTTTTCTGTACTTC. Encoded protein: CASTATGTSRFLYF.

The chain combines TRBV2 with TRBJ1-1; possible D gene TRBD1, 5 bases. Germline V gives CDR1 SNHLY, CDR2 FYNNEI. V was clipped by 6 bases and J by 1 base, with 12 bases between them. The CDR3 extends over 14 amino acids. This chain's CDR3 is CASRDRGSNTEAFF. CDR3 DNA: TGTGCCAGCAGAGACAGAGGGTCGAACACTGAAGCTTTCTTT.

With regard to this clone: Other nucleotide sequences from this sample produce the same CDR3. The genes are TRBV18 and TRBJ2-2, with TRBD1 matching over 9 bases. The CDR3 sequence is 15 residues long. Germline lookup yields CDR1 KGHSH and CDR2 LQKENI. V shed 3 bases and J 5 bases; nucleotides not matched to a gene: 4. The CDR3 nucleotides are TGTGCCAGCTCACCGTCGACAGGGGGAACCGGGGAGCTGTTTTTT. The encoded protein is CASSPSTGGTGELFF.

This sequence joins TRBV28 and TRBJ2-2, with D possibly matching TRBD2 (5 bases). Trimming removed 11 bases from V and 0 bases from J, with 7 bases in between. Germline CDR1 is MDHEN and CDR2 is SYDVKM. The CDR3 spans 12 residues. The CDR3 region is CAGAANTGELFF. Here the CDR3 DNA reads TGTGCCGGAGCGGCGAACACCGGGGAGCTGTTTTTT.

This clone was counted once. Mismatch with germline at one junction end may stem from a read error. The V gene is TRBV19, the J gene TRBJ1-3; D call uncertain. The CDR3 is 16 residues long. Germline lookup yields CDR1 LNHDA and CDR2 SQIVND (reference sequence). The CDR3 reads CASSTIPQKVGDTIYF. DNA for the CDR3: TGTGCCAGTAGTACGATTCCGCAGAAGGTTGGAGACACCATATATTTT.

In its sample, this clone was seen a few times. This chain joins TRBV28 and TRBJ1-1; D might be TRBD1 (5 bases). The length of the CDR3 is 11 residues. Trimming removed 6 bases at V and 7 bases at J, with 9 bases between. Germline V gene lookup returns CDR1 MDHEN and CDR2 SYDVKM. The CDR3 protein is CASRTQGEAFF. DNA of the CDR3: TGTGCCAGCAGAACCCAGGGTGAAGCTTTCTTT. Full variable domain (remainder filled in from reference TRBV28 and TRBJ1-1): DVKVTQSSRYLVKRTGEKVFLECVQDMDHENMFWYRQDPGLGLRLIYFSYDVKMKEKGDIPEGYSVSREKKERFSLILESASTNQTSMYLCASRTQGEAFFGQGTRLTVV.

This CDR3 is CASSAKRASSSNEQFF. As DNA, the CDR3 is TGTGCCAGCAGCGCAAAGCGGGCTAGTTCGTCGAATGAGCAGTTCTTC. The chain couples TRBV7-9 to TRBJ2-1; D might be TRBD2 (6 bases). This CDR3 is 16 amino acids long. V lost 5 bases to trimming and J lost 7 bases, with 21 bases between them. Germline V gene sequence: CDR1 SEHNR, CDR2 FQNEAQ (reference sequence). Complete variable domain (other parts from reference TRBV7-9 and TRBJ2-1): DTGVSQNPRHKITKRGQNVTFRCDPISEHNRLYWYRQTLGQGPEFLTYFQNEAQLEKSRLLSDRFSAERPKGSFSTLEIQRTEQGDSAMYLCASSAKRASSSNEQFFGPGTRLTVL.

This rearrangement joins TRBV19 to TRBJ1-2, with D perhaps TRBD1 (5 bases). The CDR3 consists of 13 residues. Deletions cut 3 bases from V and 7 bases from J, with 12 bases between. Germline values: CDR1 LNHDA, CDR2 SQIVND (reference sequence). CDR3 amino acids: CASSIRGSSGYTF. The CDR3 DNA sequence: TGTGCCAGTAGTATTCGGGGGTCGAGTGGCTACACCTTC.

The rearrangement joins TRBV4-2 to TRBJ2-7, with 7 bases fitting TRBD1. J gave up 4 bases and V 0 bases, and 6 bases lay outside the gene matches. CDR1 is LGHNA, CDR2 YNFKEQ, per germline. The CDR3 sequence is 15 residues long. CDR3 sequence reads: CASSQDLQGVYEQYF. CDR3 sequence (DNA): TGTGCCAGCAGCCAAGACCTCCAGGGGGTGTACGAGCAGTACTTC.

This chain uses TRBV27 with TRBJ1-4; D may be TRBD1 (5 bases). With 7 bases removed from V and 4 bases from J, the gap between germline ends came to 13 bases. This CDR3 has 14 residues. Germline CDR1 reads MNHEY; CDR2 reads SMNVEV (reference sequence). The CDR3 is CASKSRQFNEKLFF. The CDR3 nucleotides are TGTGCCAGCAAAAGTCGACAGTTTAATGAAAAACTGTTTTTT.

As concerns this clone: Additional DNA sequences in this sample encode the identical CDR3. This chain links TRBV28 with TRBJ2-7; a weak D match, TRBD2 (5 bases). Trimming took off 5 bases at V and 0 bases at J, with 8 bases between the two ends. Looked up from germline, CDR1 is MDHEN and CDR2 is SYDVKM. The CDR3 totals 13 residues. DNA for the CDR3: TGTGCCAGCAGTCCGGGAACCTCCTACGAGCAGTACTTC. Translation: CASSPGTSYEQYF.

The rearrangement links TRBV19 to TRBJ2-3; D remains unclear. Trimming cost V 0 bases and J 0 bases, with 16 bases left between them. The CDR3 has 18 residues. Germline-derived CDR1 and CDR2 are LNHDA and SQIVND (reference sequence). CDR3 sequence reads: CASSIDLTGVGSTDTQYF. The CDR3, as DNA: TGTGCCAGTAGTATAGATCTAACCGGCGTTGGGAGCACAGATACGCAGTATTTT.

This clone was recorded only once. This sequence joins TRBV5-4 and TRBJ2-5; 8 positions match TRBD1. This CDR3 is 17 amino acids long. CDR1 and CDR2 from the germline V gene are SGHNT and YYREEE (reference sequence). Trimming took 0 bases from V and 3 from J; bases not matched to a gene: 10. CDR3 bases: TGTGCCAGCAGCTTGGGGGGCAGGGGGCGTCCCAAAGAGACCCAGTACTTC. Translating gives CASSLGGRGRPKETQYF.

The chain employs TRBV2 and TRBJ2-7, with unresolved D. Trimming cost V 4 bases and J 4 bases, with 11 bases left between them. Germline values: CDR1 SNHLY, CDR2 FYNNEI. This CDR3 is 13 amino acids long. CDR3 region: CASSAYGGYEQYF. CDR3 nucleotides: TGTGCCAGCAGTGCTTATGGTGGATACGAGCAGTACTTC. The full variable domain, its missing parts supplied by reference TRBV2 and TRBJ2-7, is EPEVTQTPSHQVTQMGQEVILRCVPISNHLYFYWYRQILGQKVEFLVSFYNNEISEKSEIFDDQFSVERPDGSNFTLKIRSTKLEDSAMYFCASSAYGGYEQYFGPGTRLTVT.

The rearrangement links TRBV2 to TRBJ2-3; 12 bases line up with TRBD2. This CDR3 has 15 amino acids. Germline CDR1 reads SNHLY; CDR2 reads FYNNEI. With 4 bases clipped from V and 4 bases from J, the junction kept 3 bases outside the gene matches. The CDR3 is CASSGTSGRPDTQYF. The CDR3 bases are TGTGCCAGCAGTGGTACTAGCGGGAGGCCAGATACGCAGTATTTT.